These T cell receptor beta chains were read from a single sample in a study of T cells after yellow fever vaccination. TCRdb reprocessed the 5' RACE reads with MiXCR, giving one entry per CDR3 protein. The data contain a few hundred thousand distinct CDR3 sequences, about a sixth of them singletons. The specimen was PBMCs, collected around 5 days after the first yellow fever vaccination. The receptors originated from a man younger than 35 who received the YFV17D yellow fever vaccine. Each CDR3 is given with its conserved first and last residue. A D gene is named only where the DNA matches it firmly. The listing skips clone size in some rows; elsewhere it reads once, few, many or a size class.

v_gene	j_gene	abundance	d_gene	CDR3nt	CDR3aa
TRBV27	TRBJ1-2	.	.	TGTGCCAGCAGTTTGCACGCTAACTATGGCTACACCTTC	CASSLHANYGYTF
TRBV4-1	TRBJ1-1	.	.	TGCGCCAGCAGCCAGTCCAGGGAGGGGACTGAAGCTTTCTTT	CASSQSREGTEAFF
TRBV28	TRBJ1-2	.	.	TGTGCCAGCAGCCAGTCTCGGCGGGGCTACACCTTC	CASSQSRRGYTF
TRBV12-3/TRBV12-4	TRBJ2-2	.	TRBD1	TGTGCCAGCAGTCGATGGACAGGGATGCCCGGGGAGCTGTTTTTT	CASSRWTGMPGELFF
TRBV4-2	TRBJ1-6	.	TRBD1	TGTGCCAGCAATCAGGGGGATTCACCCCTCCACTTT	CASNQGDSPLHF
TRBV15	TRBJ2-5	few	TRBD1	TGTGCCACCAGCAGAGGGGACAGCAAAGAGACCCAGTACTTC	CATSRGDSKETQYF
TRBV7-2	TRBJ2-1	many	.	TGTGCCAGCAGCTTAGGGGCCAATGAGCAGTTCTTC	CASSLGANEQFF
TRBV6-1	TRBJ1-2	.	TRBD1	TGTGCCAGCAGTCCCGACAGGGAGTTAAGTGGCTACACCTTC	CASSPDRELSGYTF
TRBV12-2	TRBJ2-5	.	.	TGTGCAAGTCGCTTACTAGTAGTACTTAGGCTATCGGAGACCCAGTACTTC	CASRLLVVLRLSETQYF
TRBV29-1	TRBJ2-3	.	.	TGCAGCGTTGAAGCCCCCCTAAAGGTGACAGATACGCAGTATTTT	CSVEAPLKVTDTQYF
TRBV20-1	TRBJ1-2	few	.	TGCAGTGCCCCGACAGCACAGCAAGGCTACACCTTC	CSAPTAQQGYTF
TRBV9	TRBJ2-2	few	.	TGTGCCAGCAGCTCCTCCTTCTCCGGGGGGCCTTACACCGGGGAGCTGTTTTTT	CASSSSFSGGPYTGELFF
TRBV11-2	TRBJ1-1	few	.	TGTGCCAGCAGCTTAACCGGGACCGGGCTCCCACCGACTGAAGCTTTCTTT	CASSLTGTGLPPTEAFF
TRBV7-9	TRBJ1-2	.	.	TGTGCCAGCAGCTCCCCTGGACCGCAACTCTATGGCTACACCTTC	CASSSPGPQLYGYTF
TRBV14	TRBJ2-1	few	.	TGTGCCAGCAGCCAATCCCTTGGACGGGTCTATGAGCAGTTCTTC	CASSQSLGRVYEQFF
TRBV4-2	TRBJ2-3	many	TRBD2	TGTGCCAGCAGCCAAGAGGGACTAGCGGGCACAGATACGCAGTATTTT	CASSQEGLAGTDTQYF
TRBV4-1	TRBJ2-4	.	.	TGCGCCAGCAGCCAAGATTGGACTCCGGGACTCATCCGTATTCAGTACTTC	CASSQDWTPGLIRIQYF
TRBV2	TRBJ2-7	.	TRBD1	TGTGCCAGCAGGTCCAGCCGGGACAGGACGTACGAGCAGTACTTC	CASRSSRDRTYEQYF
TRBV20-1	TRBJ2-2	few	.	TGCAGTGCTACCGAGACCGGGGAGCTGTTTTTT	CSATETGELFF
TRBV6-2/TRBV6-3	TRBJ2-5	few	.	TGTGCCAGCAGTTACTCGACTAGGCGGGAGACCCAGTACTTC	CASSYSTRRETQYF
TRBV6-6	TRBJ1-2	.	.	TGTGCCAGCAGCCGCGACGGGACCTATGGCTACACCTTC	CASSRDGTYGYTF
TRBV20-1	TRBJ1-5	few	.	TGCAGTGCTAGTGAGGGGGATCAGCCCCAGCATTTT	CSASEGDQPQHF
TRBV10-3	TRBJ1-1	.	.	TGTGCCATCAGTGAGTCGTCAGGTATTCGGGACACTGAAGCTTTCTTT	CAISESSGIRDTEAFF
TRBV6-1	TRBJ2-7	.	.	TGTGCCAGCACCTCCGTGGAGGGCTACGAGCAGTACTTC	CASTSVEGYEQYF
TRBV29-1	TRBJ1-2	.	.	TGCAGCGTAGTACTACAGGGAAACTATGGCTACACCTTC	CSVVLQGNYGYTF
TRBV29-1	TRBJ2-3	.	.	TGCAGCGCTAGAATGCCTAGCACAGATACGCAGTATTTT	CSARMPSTDTQYF
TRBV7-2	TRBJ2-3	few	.	TGTGCCAGCAGCTCCATGGGGGGCACAGATACGCAGTATTTT	CASSSMGGTDTQYF
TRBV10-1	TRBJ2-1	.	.	TGCGCCAGCCAGGCCCCTGGGGTCGATGAGCAGTTCTTC	CASQAPGVDEQFF
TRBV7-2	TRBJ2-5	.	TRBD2	TGTGCCAGCAGCGGACTAGGAGGGACCCAGTACTTC	CASSGLGGTQYF
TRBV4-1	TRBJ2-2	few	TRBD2	TGCGCCAGCAGCCAAGACCCAGCGGGGTTAAGGGGTGCCGGGGAGCTGTTTTTT	CASSQDPAGLRGAGELFF